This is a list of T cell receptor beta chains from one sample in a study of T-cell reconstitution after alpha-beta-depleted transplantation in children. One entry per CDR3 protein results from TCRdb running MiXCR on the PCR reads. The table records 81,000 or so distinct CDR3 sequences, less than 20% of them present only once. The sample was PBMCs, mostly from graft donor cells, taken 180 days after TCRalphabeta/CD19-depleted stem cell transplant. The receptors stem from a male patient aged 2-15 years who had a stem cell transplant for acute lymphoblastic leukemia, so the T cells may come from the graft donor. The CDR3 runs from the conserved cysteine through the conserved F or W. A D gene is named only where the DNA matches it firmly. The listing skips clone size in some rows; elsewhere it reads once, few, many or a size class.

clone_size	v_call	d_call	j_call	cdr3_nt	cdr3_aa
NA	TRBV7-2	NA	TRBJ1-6	TGTGCCAGCAGGATCTCCTATAATTCACCCCTCCACTTT	CASRISYNSPLHF
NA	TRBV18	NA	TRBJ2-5	TGTGCCAGCTCACCACCGGGGGTCCGGGAGACCCAGTACTTC	CASSPPGVRETQYF
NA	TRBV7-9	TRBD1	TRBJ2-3	TGTGCCAGCAGCCAGCGACAGGGGACAGATACGCAGTATTTT	CASSQRQGTDTQYF
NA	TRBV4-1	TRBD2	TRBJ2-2	TGCGCCAGCAGCTCGTTGGGACTAGCGGTCGGGGAGCTGTTTTTT	CASSSLGLAVGELFF
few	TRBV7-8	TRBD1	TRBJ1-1	TGTGCCAGCAGCTCCCGGACAGGGCGAAAGACGAACACTGAAGCTTTCTTT	CASSSRTGRKTNTEAFF
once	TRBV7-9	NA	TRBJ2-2	TGTGCCAGCAGCTTTCAGGTGAAGACCGGGGAGCTGTTTTTT	CASSFQVKTGELFF
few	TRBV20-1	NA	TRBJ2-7	TGCAGTGCGCCCGGAGGAGGCAAGAGCTCCTACGAGCAGTACTTC	CSAPGGGKSSYEQYF
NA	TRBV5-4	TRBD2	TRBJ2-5	TGTGCCAGCAGCTCGAGCCGGACTAGCGGGGGGGATAACCAAGAGACCCAGTACTTC	CASSSSRTSGGDNQETQYF
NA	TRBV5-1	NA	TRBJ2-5	TGCGCCAGCAGCTTGTTGGGCGGCTACGAGACCCAGTACTTC	CASSLLGGYETQYF
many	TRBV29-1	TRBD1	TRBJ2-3	TGCAGCGTTGGAGGGGACAGGGGGACAGATACGCAGTATTTT	CSVGGDRGTDTQYF
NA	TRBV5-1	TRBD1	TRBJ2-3	TGCGCCAGCAGCTTCGGGACAGCCACAGATACGCAGTATTTT	CASSFGTATDTQYF
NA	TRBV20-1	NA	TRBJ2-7	TGCAGTGCTAACTGGGACGGCGGCTCCTACGAGCAGTACTTC	CSANWDGGSYEQYF
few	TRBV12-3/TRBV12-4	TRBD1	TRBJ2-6	TGTGCCAGCAGAAAAACAGGGGTAACTGGGGCCAACGTCCTGACTTTC	CASRKTGVTGANVLTF
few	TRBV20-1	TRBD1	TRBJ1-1	TGCAGTGCGGGGGACAGACGCAACTTGAACACTGAAGCTTTCTTT	CSAGDRRNLNTEAFF
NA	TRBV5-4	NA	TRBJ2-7	TGTGCCAGCAGCTTGGACATACTAGGGCGCGGGCAGTACTTC	CASSLDILGRGQYF
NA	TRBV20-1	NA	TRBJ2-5	TGCAGTGCCGGACGGGGACAAGAGACCCAGTACTTC	CSAGRGQETQYF
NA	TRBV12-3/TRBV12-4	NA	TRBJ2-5	TGTGCCACCGCAAAAAGACAGGCCTCATGGTTCCAAGAGACCCAGTACTTC	CATAKRQASWFQETQYF
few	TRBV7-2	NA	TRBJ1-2	TGTGCCAGCAGCTTAGGGTACAGAGGGGGGTATGGCTACACCTTC	CASSLGYRGGYGYTF
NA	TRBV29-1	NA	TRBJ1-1	TGCAGCGTTGGGCGAGTCCGACCGGTGAACACTGAAGCTTTCTTT	CSVGRVRPVNTEAFF
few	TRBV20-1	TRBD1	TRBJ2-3	TGCAGTGCTAAGGGGTTGGGACAGGGGGCTGGGGTTGCAGATACGCAGTATTTT	CSAKGLGQGAGVADTQYF
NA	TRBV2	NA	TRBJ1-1	TGTGCCAGCAGTGAACCCGGGAACACTGAAGCTTTCTTT	CASSEPGNTEAFF
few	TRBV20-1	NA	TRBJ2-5	TGCAGTGCTAGAGCCAACCAGATTTGGGAGACCCAGTACTTC	CSARANQIWETQYF